This T cell receptor (beta chain) was captured in a study of shared clonotypes between healthy human individuals. Background on the study: The people who gave samples were a couple of women and three men aged 18 to 49. Study-wide results and caveats: It was anticipated that sequencing depth would influence how many clonotypes donors shared. Few donors restricted represented genetic and exposure-history diversity.

The CDR3 covers 11 residues. Looked up from germline, CDR1 is SGHTA and CDR2 is FQGTGA. About this clone itself: Its matching antigen is unknown. Mismatch with germline at one junction end may stem from a read error.

Method: immunoSEQ multiplex PCR; TCRdb's copy keeps in-frame clones and lacks some. The data contain hundreds of thousands of clones, roughly 72% of them seen just once; the ten biggest clones take up around 12%. The gene calls are TRBV7-3 and TRBJ2-4; D might be TRBD1 or TRBD2, each matching 5 bases. The sequenced sample consisted of PBMCs. The clonotype was recovered from a woman in her forties in good health. Some clones in this sample may be carry-over from other donors' samples. The DNA of the CDR3 is TGTGCCAGCAGCTCAGCCGGGACCGGACACTTC. Its translation is CASSSAGTGHF. The variable domain in full, with the rest retrieved from reference TRBV7-3 and TRBJ2-4, is GAGVSQTPSNKVTEKGKYVELRCDPISGHTALYWYRQSLGQGPEFLIYFQGTGAADDSGLPNDRFFAVRPEGSVSTLKIQRTERGDSAVYLCASSSAGTGHFGAGTRLSVL.